This T cell receptor (beta chain) was recorded in a study of memory CD4+ T cells and cytomegalovirus serostatus. Germline values: CDR1 SGHVS, CDR2 FNYEAQ. J lost 8 bases, V lost 2 bases, and 10 bases had no gene match. The length of the CDR3 is 16 residues. The sort gate was single viable CD3+CD4+CD8-CD45RO+ cells for memory CD4+ T cells. Some clones are missing from TCRdb's copy, which holds only in-frame ones; the method was immunoSEQ multiplex PCR. The sample has under 50,000 clones, about 78% seen once. This receptor was obtained from an adult in good health and CMV-seronegative. What was sequenced was memory CD4+ T cells from blood. The rearrangement uses TRBV7-6 and TRBJ2-1; 9 nucleotides agree with TRBD2. DNA of the CDR3: TGTGCCAGCAGCTTACGCGGGGGGGCGAGTGCGGATGAGCAGTTCTTC. This encodes CASSLRGGASADEQFF.